This TCR beta chain came from a study of T cell responses to AZD1222 COVID-19 vaccine. Study-level results: Distributed over spike, vaccine-associated CD4 TCRs predominated at 160-218 and 743-854. The donors showed a predominance of white British ancestry and of females, with possible underestimation of clonal diversity.

Notes on this clone: The antigen is not known.

The table came from immunoSEQ multiplex PCR; TCRdb's copy has only in-frame clones and leaves some out. The table has approximately 91,000 clones, 85% to 95% seen once; the top ten hold more than 25%. The junction had 2 bases not matched to a gene; V was cut back by 1 base and J by 6 bases. The CDR3 contains 14 residues. The germline gives CDR1 SGHTA, CDR2 FQGNSA. This sample comprised peripheral blood, obtained 28 days after the second AZD1222 dose. This TCR was recovered from an adult who received the AZD1222 COVID-19 vaccine. The chain couples TRBV7-2 to TRBJ2-1; 8 bases align to TRBD1. CDR3 in DNA: TGTGCCAGCAGCTTAGGGACAGGGTTCAATGAGCAGTTCTTC. Translating it yields CASSLGTGFNEQFF.